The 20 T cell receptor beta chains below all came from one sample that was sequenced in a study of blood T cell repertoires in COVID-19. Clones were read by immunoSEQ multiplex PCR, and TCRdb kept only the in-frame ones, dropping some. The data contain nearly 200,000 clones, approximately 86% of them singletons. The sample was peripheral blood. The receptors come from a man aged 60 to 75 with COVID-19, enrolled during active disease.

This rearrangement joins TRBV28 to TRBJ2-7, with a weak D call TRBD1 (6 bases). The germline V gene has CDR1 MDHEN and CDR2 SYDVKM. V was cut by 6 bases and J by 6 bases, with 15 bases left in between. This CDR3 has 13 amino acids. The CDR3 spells CASRKGQPSEQYF. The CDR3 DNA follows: TGTGCCAGCAGGAAGGGACAACCCTCCGAGCAGTACTTC.

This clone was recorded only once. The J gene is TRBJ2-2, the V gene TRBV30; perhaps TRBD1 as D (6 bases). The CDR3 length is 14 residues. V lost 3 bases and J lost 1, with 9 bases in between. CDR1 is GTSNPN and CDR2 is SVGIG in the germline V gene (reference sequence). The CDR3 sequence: CAWRTRGNTGELFF. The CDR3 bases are TGTGCCTGGAGAACCAGGGGGAACACCGGGGAGCTGTTTTTT. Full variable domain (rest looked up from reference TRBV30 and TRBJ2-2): SQTIHQWPATLVQPVGSPLSLECTVEGTSNPNLYWYRQAAGRGLQLLFYSVGIGQISSEVPQNLSASRPQDRQFILSSKKLLLSDSGFYLCAWRTRGNTGELFFGEGSRLTVL.

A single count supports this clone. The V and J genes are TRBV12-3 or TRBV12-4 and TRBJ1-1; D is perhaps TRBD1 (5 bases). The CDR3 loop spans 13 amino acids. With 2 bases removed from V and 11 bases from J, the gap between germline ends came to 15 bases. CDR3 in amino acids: CASSLLIGGAAFF. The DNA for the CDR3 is TGTGCCAGCAGTTTATTGATTGGAGGGGCCGCTTTCTTT.

This chain's CDR3 is CASSPGQGGSGANVLTF. CDR3 DNA: TGTGCCAGCAGTCCAGGACAGGGAGGGTCTGGGGCCAACGTCCTGACTTTC. The V call is TRBV27, the J call TRBJ2-6, with D maybe TRBD1 (8 bases). CDR3 length: 17 residues. V lost 5 bases and J lost 1, with 15 bases in between. The V gene's germline CDR1 is MNHEY and CDR2 SMNVEV (reference sequence).

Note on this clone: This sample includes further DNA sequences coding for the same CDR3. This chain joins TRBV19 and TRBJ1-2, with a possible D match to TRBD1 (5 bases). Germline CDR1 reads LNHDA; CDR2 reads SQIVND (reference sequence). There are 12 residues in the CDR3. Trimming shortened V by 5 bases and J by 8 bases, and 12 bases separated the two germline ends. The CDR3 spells CASSLTGGGYTF. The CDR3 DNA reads TGTGCCAGTAGTCTCACAGGTGGCGGCTACACCTTC. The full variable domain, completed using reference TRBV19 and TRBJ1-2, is DGGITQSPKYLFRKEGQNVTLSCEQNLNHDAMYWYRQDPGQGLRLIYYSQIVNDFQKGDIAEGYSVSREKKESFPLTVTSAQKNPTAFYLCASSLTGGGYTFGSGTRLTVV.

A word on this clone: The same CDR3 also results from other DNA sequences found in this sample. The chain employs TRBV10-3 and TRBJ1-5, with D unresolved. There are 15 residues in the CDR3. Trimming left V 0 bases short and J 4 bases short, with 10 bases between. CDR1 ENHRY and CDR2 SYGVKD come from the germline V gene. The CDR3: CAISESEGGNQPQHF. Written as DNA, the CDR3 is TGTGCCATCAGTGAGTCGGAGGGCGGGAATCAGCCCCAGCATTTT.

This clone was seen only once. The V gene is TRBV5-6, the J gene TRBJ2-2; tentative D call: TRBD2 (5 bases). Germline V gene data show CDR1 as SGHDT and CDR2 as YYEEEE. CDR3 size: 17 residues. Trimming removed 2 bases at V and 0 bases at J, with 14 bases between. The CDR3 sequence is CASSFYPGRANTGELFF. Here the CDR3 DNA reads TGTGCCAGCAGCTTTTACCCGGGAAGGGCGAACACCGGGGAGCTGTTTTTT.

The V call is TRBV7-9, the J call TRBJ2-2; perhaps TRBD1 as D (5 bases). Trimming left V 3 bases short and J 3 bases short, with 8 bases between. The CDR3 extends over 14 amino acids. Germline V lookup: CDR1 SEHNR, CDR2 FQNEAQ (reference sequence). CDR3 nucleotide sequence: TGTGCCAGCAGCTTCGACAGTGACACCGGGGAGCTGTTTTTT. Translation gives CASSFDSDTGELFF.

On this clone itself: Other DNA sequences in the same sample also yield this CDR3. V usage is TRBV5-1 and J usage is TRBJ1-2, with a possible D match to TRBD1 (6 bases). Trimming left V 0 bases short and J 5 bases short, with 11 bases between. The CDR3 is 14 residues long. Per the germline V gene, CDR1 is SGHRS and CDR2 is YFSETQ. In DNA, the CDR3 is TGCGCCAGCAGCTTGGCCCCAGGGGATTATGGCTACACCTTC. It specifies CASSLAPGDYGYTF.

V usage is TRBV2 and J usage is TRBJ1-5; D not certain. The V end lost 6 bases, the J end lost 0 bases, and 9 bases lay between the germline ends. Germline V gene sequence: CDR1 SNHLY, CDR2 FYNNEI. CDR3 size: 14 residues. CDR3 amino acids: CASRAINSNQPQHF. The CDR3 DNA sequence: TGTGCCAGCAGGGCAATTAATAGCAATCAGCCCCAGCATTTT.

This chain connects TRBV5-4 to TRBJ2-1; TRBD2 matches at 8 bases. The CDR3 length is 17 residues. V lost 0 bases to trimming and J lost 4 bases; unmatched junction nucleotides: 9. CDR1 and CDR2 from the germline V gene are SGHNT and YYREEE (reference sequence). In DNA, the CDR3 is TGTGCCAGCAGCTTGGGCCCCCCCGGGGGGGGGTACAATGAGCAGTTCTTC. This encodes CASSLGPPGGGYNEQFF.

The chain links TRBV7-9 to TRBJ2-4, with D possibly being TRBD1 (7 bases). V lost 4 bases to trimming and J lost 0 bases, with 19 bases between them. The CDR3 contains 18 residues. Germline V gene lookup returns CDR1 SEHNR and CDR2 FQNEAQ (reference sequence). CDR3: CASSSRGDSGIAKNIQYF. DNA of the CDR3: TGTGCCAGCAGCTCTAGGGGGGACAGCGGTATAGCCAAAAACATTCAGTACTTC. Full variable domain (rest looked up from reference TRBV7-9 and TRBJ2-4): DTGVSQNPRHKITKRGQNVTFRCDPISEHNRLYWYRQTLGQGPEFLTYFQNEAQLEKSRLLSDRFSAERPKGSFSTLEIQRTEQGDSAMYLCASSSRGDSGIAKNIQYFGAGTRLSVL.

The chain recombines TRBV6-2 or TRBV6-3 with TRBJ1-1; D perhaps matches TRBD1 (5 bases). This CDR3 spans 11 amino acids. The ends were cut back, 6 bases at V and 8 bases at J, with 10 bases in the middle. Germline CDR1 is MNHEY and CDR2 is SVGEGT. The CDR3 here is CASSTRQEAFF. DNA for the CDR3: TGTGCCAGCAGCACCCGACAGGAAGCTTTCTTT.

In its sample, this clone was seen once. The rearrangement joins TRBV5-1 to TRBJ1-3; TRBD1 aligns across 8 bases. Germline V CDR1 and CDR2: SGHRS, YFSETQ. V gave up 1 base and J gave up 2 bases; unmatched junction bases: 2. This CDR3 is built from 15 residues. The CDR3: CASSLTGGTGNTIYF. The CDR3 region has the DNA TGCGCCAGCAGCTTGACAGGGGGAACTGGAAACACCATATATTTT.

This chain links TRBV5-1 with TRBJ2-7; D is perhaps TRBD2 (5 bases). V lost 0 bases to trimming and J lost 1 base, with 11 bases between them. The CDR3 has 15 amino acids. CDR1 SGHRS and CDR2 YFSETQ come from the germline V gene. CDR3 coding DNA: TGCGCCAGCAGCTTGGGCCGAACGGGATCCTACGAGCAGTACTTC. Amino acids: CASSLGRTGSYEQYF.

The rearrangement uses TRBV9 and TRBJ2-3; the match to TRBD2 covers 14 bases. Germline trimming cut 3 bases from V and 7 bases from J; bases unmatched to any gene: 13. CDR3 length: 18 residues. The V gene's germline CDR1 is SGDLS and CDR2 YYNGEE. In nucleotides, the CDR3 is TGTGCCAGCAGCGCCGGACCCGGGACTAGCGGGAGTTTCAATACGCAGTATTTT. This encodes CASSAGPGTSGSFNTQYF.

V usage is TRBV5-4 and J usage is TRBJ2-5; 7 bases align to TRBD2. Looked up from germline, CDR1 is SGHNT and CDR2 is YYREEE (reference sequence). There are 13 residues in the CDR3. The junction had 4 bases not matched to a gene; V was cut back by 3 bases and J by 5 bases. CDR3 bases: TGTGCCAGCAGCTCGGGGGGAGGTGAGACCCAGTACTTC. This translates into CASSSGGGETQYF.

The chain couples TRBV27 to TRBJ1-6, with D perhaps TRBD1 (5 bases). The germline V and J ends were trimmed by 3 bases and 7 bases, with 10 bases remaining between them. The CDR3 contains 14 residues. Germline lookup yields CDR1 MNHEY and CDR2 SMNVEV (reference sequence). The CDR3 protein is CASSFRQSNSPLHF. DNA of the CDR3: TGTGCCAGCAGTTTTAGACAGTCCAATTCACCCCTCCACTTT.

The CDR3 DNA reads as TGCGCCAGCAGCCAAGATACCGGGCCCCAGCATTTT. Translating gives CASSQDTGPQHF. V gene TRBV4-3 combines with J gene TRBJ1-5; D is unresolved. The CDR3 contains 12 residues. From germline, CDR1 is LGHNA and CDR2 YSLEER. The V end lost 0 bases, the J end lost 9 bases, and 6 bases lay between the germline ends.

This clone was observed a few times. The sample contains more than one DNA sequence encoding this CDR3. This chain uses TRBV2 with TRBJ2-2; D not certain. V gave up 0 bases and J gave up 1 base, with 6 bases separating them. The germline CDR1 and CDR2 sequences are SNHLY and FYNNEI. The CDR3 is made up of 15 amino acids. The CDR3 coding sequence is TGTGCCAGCAGTGAAGCGGCAGTGAACACCGGGGAGCTGTTTTTT. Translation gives CASSEAAVNTGELFF.